A single sample gave rise to the 4 T cell receptor beta chains below, sequenced in a study of cytomegalovirus exposure and HLA in healthy donors. Primers for the PCR totalled 60 Vbeta and 13 Jbeta. The data were produced by immunoSEQ multiplex PCR, yet TCRdb's version contains in-frame clones alone and is incomplete. The sample lists approximately 220,000 clones; less than 85% were seen once. The sequencing input was PBMCs. These receptors all stem from a girl aged 2-10 years in good health and CMV-seronegative.

This chain links TRBV5-1 with TRBJ2-7, with D perhaps matching TRBD2 (5 bases). From germline, CDR1 is SGHRS and CDR2 YFSETQ. V lost 3 bases to trimming and J lost 3 bases, with 19 bases between them. The CDR3 sequence is 16 residues long. The CDR3 reads CASSSSIRTHGYEQYF. As DNA, the CDR3 is TGCGCCAGCAGCTCGTCAATACGGACTCATGGCTACGAGCAGTACTTC.

The rearrangement links TRBV27 to TRBJ1-1; TRBD1 matches 10 bases. The V segment lost 6 bases and the J segment 5 bases; nucleotides outside the gene matches: 6. CDR3 length equals 14 residues. Germline V gives CDR1 MNHEY, CDR2 SMNVEV (reference sequence). The chain's CDR3 is CASSQTGGETEAFF. DNA of the CDR3: TGTGCCAGCAGCCAGACAGGGGGCGAGACTGAAGCTTTCTTT.

The chain joins TRBV11-2 to TRBJ1-1; D is ambiguous. This CDR3 is built from 13 residues. V was shortened by 6 bases and J by 1 base, with 9 bases between the two germline ends. Looked up from germline, CDR1 is SGHAT and CDR2 is FQNNGV. The CDR3, as DNA: TGTGCCAGCAGGCTGACACGGAACACTGAAGCTTTCTTT. Translation gives CASRLTRNTEAFF.

The rearrangement links TRBV7-9 to TRBJ2-7, with 7 bases that match TRBD1. The germline CDR1 and CDR2 sequences are SEHNR and FQNEAQ (reference sequence). The V segment lost 3 bases and the J segment 6 bases; nucleotides outside the gene matches: 5. The CDR3 loop spans 13 amino acids. The CDR3 here is CASSFRGRGEQYF. The CDR3 coding sequence is TGTGCCAGCAGCTTTAGGGGGCGAGGCGAGCAGTACTTC.